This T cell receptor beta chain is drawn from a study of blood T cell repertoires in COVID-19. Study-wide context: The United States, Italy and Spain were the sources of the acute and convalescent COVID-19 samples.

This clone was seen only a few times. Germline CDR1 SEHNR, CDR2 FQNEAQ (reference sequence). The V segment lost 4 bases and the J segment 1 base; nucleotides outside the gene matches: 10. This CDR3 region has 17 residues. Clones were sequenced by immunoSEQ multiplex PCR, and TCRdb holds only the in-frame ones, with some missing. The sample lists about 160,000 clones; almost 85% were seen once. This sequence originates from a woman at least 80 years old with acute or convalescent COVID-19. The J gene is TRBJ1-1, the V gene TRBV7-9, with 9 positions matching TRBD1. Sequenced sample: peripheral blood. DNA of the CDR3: TGTGCCAGCAGCTCAAAGGGACAGGGAAGGCGGAACACTGAAGCTTTCTTT. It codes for CASSSKGQGRRNTEAFF.